The 17 T cell receptor beta chains below were found in one sample sequenced in a study of yellow fever vaccine responses in identical twins. MiXCR was run by TCRdb on the RT-PCR reads, yielding one entry per CDR3 protein. The sample comprises under 25,000 distinct CDR3 sequences, under 75% of which are singletons, and less than 3% rests with the top ten. The source was T cells from blood (PBMCs), unsorted or a sorted subset (not recorded which), collected before or after yellow fever vaccination (not recorded which). The receptors derive from a young woman who received the yellow fever vaccine.

This sequence joins TRBV5-6 and TRBJ2-3, with D possibly TRBD2 on 6 matching bases. V was trimmed by 1 base and J by 6 bases, leaving 15 bases between them. CDR3 length: 15 amino acids. The germline CDR1 and CDR2 sequences are SGHDT and YYEEEE. The CDR3: CASSLRGFSGDTQYF. The CDR3 DNA reads as TGTGCCAGCAGCTTGAGGGGATTTAGCGGTGATACGCAGTATTTT.

This clonotype was observed a few times. The chain employs TRBV7-9 and TRBJ2-1; no firm D call. Germline lookup yields CDR1 SEHNR and CDR2 FQNEAQ (reference sequence). CDR3 length: 15 residues. V lost 2 bases to trimming and J lost 4 bases, with 12 bases between them. The CDR3 is CASSLPPPSYNEQFF. The CDR3 DNA reads TGTGCCAGCAGCTTACCTCCCCCCTCTTACAATGAGCAGTTCTTC.

The DNA of the CDR3 is TGTGCCAGCAGCTTACAGATTACAGATACGCAGTATTTT. It is translated as CASSLQITDTQYF. This chain uses TRBV11-2 with TRBJ2-3, with unresolved D. Germline loops: CDR1 SGHAT, CDR2 FQNNGV. The V and J ends lost 2 bases and 3 bases respectively, with 6 bases between them. The CDR3 runs to 13 residues.

V usage is TRBV28 and J usage is TRBJ1-6; tentatively, D is TRBD1 (5 bases). Trimming left V 7 bases short and J 10 bases short, with 29 bases between. The CDR3 sequence is 18 residues long. CDR1 is MDHEN, CDR2 SYDVKM, per germline. The CDR3 spells CASTTWGDLTFKPSPLHF. The CDR3 DNA sequence: TGTGCCAGCACCACTTGGGGGGATCTCACTTTTAAACCCTCACCCCTCCACTTT.

In its sample, this clonotype was seen a few times. The chain carries TRBV10-3 and TRBJ1-1; D might be TRBD1 (6 bases). Trimming stripped 11 bases from V and 3 bases from J, with 13 bases between. The germline CDR1 and CDR2 sequences are ENHRY and SYGVKD. The CDR3 contains 12 residues. The CDR3 is CAVMGADTEAFF. In DNA form, the CDR3 reads TGTGCCGTCATGGGGGCGGACACTGAAGCTTTCTTT.

This chain joins TRBV29-1 and TRBJ2-1; the D gene is possibly TRBD2 (5 bases). The CDR3 has 10 residues. V lost 5 bases to trimming and J lost 7 bases, with 6 bases between them. Germline-derived CDR1 and CDR2 are SQVTM and ANQGSEA. The CDR3 DNA is TGCAGCGTTCGAGGGAATGAGCAGTTCTTC. Its protein product is CSVRGNEQFF.

The table lists this clonotype with a few counts. CDR3: CASSPGTYNEQFF. The CDR3 nucleotides read TGTGCCAGCTCACCAGGGACCTACAATGAGCAGTTCTTC. This chain joins TRBV18 and TRBJ2-1; D uncertain. V lost 2 bases, J lost 2 bases, and 4 bases lay in between. The CDR3 covers 13 residues. Per the germline V gene, CDR1 is KGHSH and CDR2 is LQKENI.

The chain recombines TRBV19 with TRBJ1-5; TRBD1 is a possible D gene (6 bases). The V end lost 6 bases, the J end lost 3 bases, and 15 bases lay between the germline ends. CDR3 size: 15 residues. Germline lookup yields CDR1 LNHDA and CDR2 SQIVND (reference sequence). The CDR3 spells CASSLGGTFNQPQHF. DNA of the CDR3: TGTGCCAGTAGCCTAGGGGGGACCTTCAATCAGCCCCAGCATTTT.

This clonotype was seen just once. V is TRBV4-1 and J is TRBJ2-7; D is uncertain. Trimming cost V 0 bases and J 3 bases, with 12 bases left between them. The CDR3 length is 15 residues. Germline values: CDR1 MGHRA, CDR2 YSYEKL. The CDR3 spells CASSQDNSARYEQYV. The CDR3 DNA reads TGCGCCAGCAGCCAAGATAACTCCGCACGCTACGAGCAGTACGTC.

The V and J genes are TRBV5-4 and TRBJ2-2; D is unresolved. The germline V gene has CDR1 SGHNT and CDR2 YYREEE (reference sequence). The CDR3 contains 15 residues. V was trimmed by 0 bases and J by 1 base, leaving 7 bases between them. The CDR3 loop is CASSLVVGNTGELFF. The CDR3 DNA is TGTGCCAGCAGCTTGGTAGTAGGGAACACCGGGGAGCTGTTTTTT.

The chain recombines TRBV19 with TRBJ1-2; D possibly corresponds to TRBD1 (5 bases). This CDR3 region has 11 residues. V lost 6 bases to trimming and J lost 5 bases, with 7 bases between them. The germline V gene encodes CDR1 LNHDA and CDR2 SQIVND (reference sequence). DNA of the CDR3: TGTGCCAGTAGACAGGATTATGGCTACACCTTC. Amino acids: CASRQDYGYTF. The complete variable domain, with remaining parts taken from reference TRBV19 and TRBJ1-2, reads DGGITQSPKYLFRKEGQNVTLSCEQNLNHDAMYWYRQDPGQGLRLIYYSQIVNDFQKGDIAEGYSVSREKKESFPLTVTSAQKNPTAFYLCASRQDYGYTFGSGTRLTVV.

This chain uses TRBV3-1 with TRBJ2-7; 9 bases are a match to TRBD1. The CDR3 is made up of 14 amino acids. The germline V gene has CDR1 LGHDT and CDR2 YNNKEL (reference sequence). Trimming at V came to 6 bases and at J to 4 bases, leaving 7 bases not matched to a gene. This CDR3 reads CASSPGQGVYEQYF. In DNA form, the CDR3 reads TGTGCCAGCAGTCCGGGACAGGGCGTTTACGAGCAGTACTTC.

V is TRBV7-6 and J is TRBJ2-7, with 9 positions matching TRBD1. Germline V gene data show CDR1 as SGHVS and CDR2 as FNYEAQ. Unmatched junction bases numbered 6, after V lost 1 base and J lost 5 bases. The CDR3 is made up of 15 amino acids. The CDR3 protein is CASSLGSTGGHEQYV. The CDR3 DNA reads as TGTGCCAGCAGCTTAGGGTCTACAGGGGGCCACGAGCAGTACGTC.

The CDR3 reads CASSAGGGAREQFF. As DNA, the CDR3 is TGTGCCAGCAGTGCGGGGGGCGGGGCTAGAGAGCAGTTCTTC. The rearrangement uses TRBV2 and TRBJ2-1; the D gene is possibly TRBD2 (7 bases). V lost 4 bases and J lost 10, with 17 bases in between. The CDR3 length is 14 residues. Germline loops: CDR1 SNHLY, CDR2 FYNNEI.

This rearrangement joins TRBV18 to TRBJ1-3; D call uncertain. CDR3 length: 15 amino acids. The germline gives CDR1 KGHSH, CDR2 LQKENI. Trimming stripped 7 bases from V and 0 bases from J, with 13 bases between. CDR3 in amino acids: CASFAGIISGNTIYF. The CDR3 coding sequence is TGTGCCAGCTTCGCGGGGATAATCTCTGGAAACACCATATATTTT.

This clonotype is a singleton in its sample. V is TRBV5-1 and J is TRBJ1-1; D is unclear. V lost 1 base, J lost 3 bases, and 10 bases lay in between. The CDR3 totals 14 residues. CDR1 and CDR2 from the germline V gene are SGHRS and YFSETQ. This chain's CDR3 is CASSLLGMDTEAFF. The CDR3 bases are TGCGCCAGCAGCTTGTTGGGAATGGACACTGAAGCTTTCTTT.

In regard to this clonotype: Because the CDR3's place on the DNA is in doubt, the DNA is left out and the CDR3 is given as listed by TCRdb. The V and J genes are TRBV10-3 and TRBJ2-2; TRBD1 is taken as the D call from the table, unchecked against the DNA. Germline V lookup: CDR1 ENHRY, CDR2 SYGVKD. The CDR3 is made up of 16 amino acids, end residues included. CDR3 amino acids: CAISPGTGHTGELFFF.